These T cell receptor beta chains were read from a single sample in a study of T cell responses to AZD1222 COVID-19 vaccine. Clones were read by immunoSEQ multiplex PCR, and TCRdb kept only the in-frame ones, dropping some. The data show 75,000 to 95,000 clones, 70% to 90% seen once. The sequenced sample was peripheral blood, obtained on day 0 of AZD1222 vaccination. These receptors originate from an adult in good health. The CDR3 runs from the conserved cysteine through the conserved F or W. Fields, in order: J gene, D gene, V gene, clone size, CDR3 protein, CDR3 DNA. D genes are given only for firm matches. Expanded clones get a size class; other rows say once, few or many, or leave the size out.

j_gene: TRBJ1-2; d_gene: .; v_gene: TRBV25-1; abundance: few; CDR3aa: CASSGRVYGYTF; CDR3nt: TGTGCCAGCAGTGGACGGGTCTATGGCTACACCTTC
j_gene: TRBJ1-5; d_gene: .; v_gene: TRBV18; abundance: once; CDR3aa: CASSTSDSRSYSNQPQHF; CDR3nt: TGTGCCAGCTCCACCTCGGACAGTCGGTCCTATAGCAATCAGCCCCAGCATTTT
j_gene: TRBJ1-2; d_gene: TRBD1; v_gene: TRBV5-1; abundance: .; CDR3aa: CASRATGDGGYTF; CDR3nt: TGCGCCAGCAGGGCTACAGGGGATGGTGGCTACACCTTC
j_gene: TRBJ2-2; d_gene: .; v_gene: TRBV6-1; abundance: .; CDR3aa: CASSEVSVGELFF; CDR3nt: TGTGCCAGCAGTGAAGTTAGCGTCGGGGAGCTGTTTTTT
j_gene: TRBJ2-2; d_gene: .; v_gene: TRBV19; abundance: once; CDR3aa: CASSIDRGGNTGELFF; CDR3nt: TGTGCCAGTAGTATAGATCGTGGGGGGAACACCGGGGAGCTGTTTTTT
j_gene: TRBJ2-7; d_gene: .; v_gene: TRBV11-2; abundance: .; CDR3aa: CASSLLVNEQYF; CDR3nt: TGTGCCAGCAGCTTATTAGTAAACGAGCAGTACTTC
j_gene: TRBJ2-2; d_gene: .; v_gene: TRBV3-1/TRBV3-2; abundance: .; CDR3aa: CASSQLRGELFF; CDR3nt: TGTGCCAGCAGCCAACTCCGAGGGGAGCTGTTTTTT
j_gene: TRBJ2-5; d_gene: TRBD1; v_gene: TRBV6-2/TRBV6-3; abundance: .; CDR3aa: CASSYGGQGGETQYF; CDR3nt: TGTGCCAGCAGTTACGGGGGACAGGGAGGAGAGACCCAGTACTTC
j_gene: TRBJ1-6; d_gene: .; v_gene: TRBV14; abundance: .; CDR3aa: CASSSSYNSPLHF; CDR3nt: TGTGCCAGCTCGAGCTCCTATAATTCACCCCTCCACTTT
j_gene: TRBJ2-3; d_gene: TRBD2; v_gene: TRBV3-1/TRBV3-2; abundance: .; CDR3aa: CASSPSGGNTDTQYF; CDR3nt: TGTGCCAGCAGTCCTAGCGGCGGGAACACAGATACGCAGTATTTT
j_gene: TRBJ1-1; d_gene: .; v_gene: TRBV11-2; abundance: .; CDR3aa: CASEDRLNTEAFF; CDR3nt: TGTGCCAGCGAAGACAGATTGAACACTGAAGCTTTCTTT
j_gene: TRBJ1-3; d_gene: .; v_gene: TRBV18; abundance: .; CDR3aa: CASSDNPGNTIYF; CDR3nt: TGTGCCAGCTCTGACAATCCTGGAAACACCATATATTTT
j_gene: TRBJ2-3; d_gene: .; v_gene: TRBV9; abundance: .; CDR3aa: CASSVAPRPAFDTQYF; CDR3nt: TGTGCCAGCAGCGTCGCTCCCCGTCCCGCGTTTGATACGCAGTATTTT
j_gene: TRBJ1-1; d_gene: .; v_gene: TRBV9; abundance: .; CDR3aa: CASTKGGGPSSAFF; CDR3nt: TGTGCCAGCACCAAAGGGGGAGGGCCCTCGTCGGCTTTCTTT
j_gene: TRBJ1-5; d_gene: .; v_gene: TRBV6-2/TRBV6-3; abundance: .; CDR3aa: CASSYHRGARGNQPQHF; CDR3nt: TGTGCCAGCAGTTACCATCGGGGGGCGCGGGGCAATCAGCCCCAGCATTTT
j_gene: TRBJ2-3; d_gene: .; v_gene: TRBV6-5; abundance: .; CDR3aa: CASSYAGEDTQYF; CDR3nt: TGTGCCAGCAGTTACGCGGGCGAAGATACGCAGTATTTT
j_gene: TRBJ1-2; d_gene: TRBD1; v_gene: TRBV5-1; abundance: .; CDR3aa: CASSLDTGTGGGYTF; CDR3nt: TGCGCCAGCAGCTTGGATACCGGGACAGGGGGCGGCTACACCTTC
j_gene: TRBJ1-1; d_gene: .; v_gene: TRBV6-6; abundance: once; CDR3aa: CASSYSTQTEAFF; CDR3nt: TGTGCCAGCAGTTACTCGACCCAAACTGAAGCTTTCTTT
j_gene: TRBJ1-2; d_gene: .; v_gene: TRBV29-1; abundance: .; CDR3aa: CSVEDYYRSSGYTF; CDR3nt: TGCAGCGTTGAAGATTATTACCGGTCAAGCGGCTACACCTTC
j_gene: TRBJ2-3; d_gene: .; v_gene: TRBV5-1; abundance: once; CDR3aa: CASSPRSADTQYF; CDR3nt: TGCGCCAGCAGCCCCCGAAGCGCAGATACGCAGTATTTT
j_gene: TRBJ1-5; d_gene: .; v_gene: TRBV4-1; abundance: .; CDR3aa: CASSQDVFRGDQPQHF; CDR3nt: TGCGCCAGCAGCCAAGATGTTTTCAGGGGCGATCAGCCCCAGCATTTT
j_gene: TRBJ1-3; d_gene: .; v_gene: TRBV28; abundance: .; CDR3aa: CASRGLGVGNTIYF; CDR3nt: TGTGCCAGCAGGGGACTGGGGGTCGGAAACACCATATATTTT
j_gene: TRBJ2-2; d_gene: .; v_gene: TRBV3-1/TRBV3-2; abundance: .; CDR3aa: CASSLQGGGVGTGELFF; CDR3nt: TGTGCCAGCAGCCTCCAGGGGGGAGGGGTTGGTACCGGGGAGCTGTTTTTT
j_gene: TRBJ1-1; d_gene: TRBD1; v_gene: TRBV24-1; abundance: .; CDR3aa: CATSDFRRTGWTEAFF; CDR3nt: TGTGCCACCAGTGATTTCCGGCGGACAGGTTGGACTGAAGCTTTCTTT
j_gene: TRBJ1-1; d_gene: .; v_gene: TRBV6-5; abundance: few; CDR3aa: CAGRSGREATEAFF; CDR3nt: TGTGCCGGCAGGTCCGGCAGGGAGGCCACTGAAGCTTTCTTT
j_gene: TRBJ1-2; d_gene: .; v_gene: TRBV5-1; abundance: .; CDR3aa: CASSQGSGYGYTF; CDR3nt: TGCGCCAGCAGTCAGGGATCTGGCTATGGCTACACCTTC
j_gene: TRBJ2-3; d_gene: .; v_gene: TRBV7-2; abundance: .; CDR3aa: CASSLGLSYTDTQYF; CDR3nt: TGTGCCAGCAGCTTAGGCCTCAGCTACACAGATACGCAGTATTTT
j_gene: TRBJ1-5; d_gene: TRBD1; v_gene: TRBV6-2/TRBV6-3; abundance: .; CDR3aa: CASSYLRGRESNQPQHF; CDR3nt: TGTGCCAGCAGTTACTTGAGGGGGCGGGAGAGCAATCAGCCCCAGCATTTT
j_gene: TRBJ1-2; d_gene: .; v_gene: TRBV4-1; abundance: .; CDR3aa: CASSSGLPANYGYTF; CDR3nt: TGCGCCAGCAGCTCAGGCCTCCCCGCTAACTATGGCTACACCTTC
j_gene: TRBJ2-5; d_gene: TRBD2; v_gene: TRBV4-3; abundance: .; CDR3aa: CASSPGTNWETQYF; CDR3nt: TGCGCCAGCAGCCCCGGGACTAATTGGGAGACCCAGTACTTC
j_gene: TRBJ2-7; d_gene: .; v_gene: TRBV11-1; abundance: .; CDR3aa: CASSLNGVGLGYEQYF; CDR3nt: TGTGCCAGCAGCTTGAATGGGGTCGGTCTGGGCTACGAGCAGTACTTC
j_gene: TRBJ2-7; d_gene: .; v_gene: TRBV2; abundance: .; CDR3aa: CASSRTLGNEQYF; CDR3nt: TGTGCCAGCAGTCGGACATTGGGTAACGAGCAGTACTTC
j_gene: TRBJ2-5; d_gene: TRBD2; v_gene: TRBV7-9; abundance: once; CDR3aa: CASSPGLAGVRETQYF; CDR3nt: TGTGCCAGCAGCCCAGGACTAGCGGGAGTCCGAGAGACCCAGTACTTC
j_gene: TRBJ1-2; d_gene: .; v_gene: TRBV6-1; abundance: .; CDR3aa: CASSEASTGPYGYTF; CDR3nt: TGTGCCAGCAGTGAAGCCTCCACAGGGCCTTATGGCTACACCTTC
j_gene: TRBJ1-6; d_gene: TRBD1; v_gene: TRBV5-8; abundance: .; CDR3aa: CASSLSQGANSPLHF; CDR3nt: TGTGCCAGCAGCTTGTCACAGGGGGCAAATTCACCCCTCCACTTT
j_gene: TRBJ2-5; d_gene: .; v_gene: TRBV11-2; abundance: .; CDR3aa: CASSFLEGAGETQYF; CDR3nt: TGTGCCAGCAGCTTCCTGGAGGGGGCAGGGGAGACCCAGTACTTC
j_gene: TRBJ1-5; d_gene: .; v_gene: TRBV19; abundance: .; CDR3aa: CASSMQDYQPQHF; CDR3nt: TGTGCCAGTAGTATGCAGGACTATCAGCCCCAGCATTTT
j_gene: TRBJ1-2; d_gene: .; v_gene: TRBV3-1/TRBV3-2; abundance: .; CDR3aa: CASSRSQGPILF; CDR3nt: TGTGCCAGCAGCCGAAGTCAGGGACCCATCCTCTTC
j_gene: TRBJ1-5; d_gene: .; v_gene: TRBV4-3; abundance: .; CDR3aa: CASSQGPDTNQPQHF; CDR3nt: TGCGCCAGCAGCCAAGGTCCGGACACCAATCAGCCCCAGCATTTT
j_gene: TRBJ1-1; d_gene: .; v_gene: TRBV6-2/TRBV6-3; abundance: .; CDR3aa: CASSSEGGSNIEAFF; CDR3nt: TGTGCCAGCAGTTCCGAGGGGGGCTCGAACATTGAAGCTTTCTTT
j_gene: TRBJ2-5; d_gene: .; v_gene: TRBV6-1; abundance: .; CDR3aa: CASSEDGSGETQYF; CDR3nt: TGTGCCAGCAGTGAAGATGGGTCGGGGGAGACCCAGTACTTC
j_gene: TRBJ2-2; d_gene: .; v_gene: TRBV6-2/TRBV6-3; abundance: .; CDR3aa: CASSYSRRTNTGELFF; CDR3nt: TGTGCCAGCAGTTACTCGCGGCGGACGAACACCGGGGAGCTGTTTTTT
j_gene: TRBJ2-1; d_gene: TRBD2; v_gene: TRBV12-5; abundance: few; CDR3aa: CASGLAGLAGGRYNEQFF; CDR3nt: TGTGCTAGTGGTTTGGCGGGACTAGCGGGGGGGCGGTACAATGAGCAGTTCTTC
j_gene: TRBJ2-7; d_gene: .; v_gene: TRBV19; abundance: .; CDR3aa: CASSTTQGGSYEQYF; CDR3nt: TGTGCCAGTAGCACCACACAGGGAGGATCCTACGAGCAGTACTTC
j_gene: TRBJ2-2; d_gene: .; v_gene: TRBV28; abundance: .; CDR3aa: CASSTGQGNTGELFF; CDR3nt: TGTGCCAGCAGTACCGGGCAGGGGAACACCGGGGAGCTGTTTTTT
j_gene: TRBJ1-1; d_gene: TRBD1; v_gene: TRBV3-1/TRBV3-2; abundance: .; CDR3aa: CASSPRTGATNTEAFF; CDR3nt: TGTGCCAGCAGCCCCAGGACAGGGGCCACGAACACTGAAGCTTTCTTT
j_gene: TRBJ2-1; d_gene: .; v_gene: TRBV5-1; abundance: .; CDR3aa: CASSLNRRGEQFF; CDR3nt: TGCGCCAGCAGCTTGAACCGACGGGGTGAGCAGTTCTTC
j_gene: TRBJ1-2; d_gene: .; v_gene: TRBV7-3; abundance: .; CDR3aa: CASLVPYYGYTF; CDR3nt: TGTGCCAGCTTGGTCCCGTACTATGGCTACACCTTC
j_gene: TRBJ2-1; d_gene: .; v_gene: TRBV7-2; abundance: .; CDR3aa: CASSLVEGEQFF; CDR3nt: TGTGCCAGCAGCTTAGTAGAGGGTGAGCAGTTCTTC
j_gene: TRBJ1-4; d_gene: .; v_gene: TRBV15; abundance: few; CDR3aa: CATSREAANEKLFF; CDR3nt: TGTGCCACCAGCAGAGAGGCAGCTAATGAAAAACTGTTTTTT
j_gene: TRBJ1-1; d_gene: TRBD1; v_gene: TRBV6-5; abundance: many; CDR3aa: CASSYSRGRGTEAFF; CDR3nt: TGTGCCAGCAGTTACTCCAGGGGGCGCGGCACTGAAGCTTTCTTT
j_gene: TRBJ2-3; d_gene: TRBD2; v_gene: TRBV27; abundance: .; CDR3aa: CASSPTLILAGGLTDTQYF; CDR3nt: TGTGCCAGCAGTCCGACCCTTATACTAGCGGGAGGTTTGACAGATACGCAGTATTTT
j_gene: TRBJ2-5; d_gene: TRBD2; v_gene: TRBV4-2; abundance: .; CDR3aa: CASSQGPQRGGGTQYF; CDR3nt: TGTGCCAGCAGCCAAGGCCCCCAGCGGGGGGGCGGGACCCAGTACTTC
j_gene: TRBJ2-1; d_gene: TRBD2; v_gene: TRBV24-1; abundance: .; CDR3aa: CATSDLGGRSYNEQFF; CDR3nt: TGTGCCACCAGTGATTTAGGCGGGAGATCCTACAATGAGCAGTTCTTC
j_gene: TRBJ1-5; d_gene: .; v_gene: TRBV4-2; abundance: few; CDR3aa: CASSRPGVNQPQHF; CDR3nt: TGTGCCAGCAGTCGACCGGGAGTCAATCAGCCCCAGCATTTT